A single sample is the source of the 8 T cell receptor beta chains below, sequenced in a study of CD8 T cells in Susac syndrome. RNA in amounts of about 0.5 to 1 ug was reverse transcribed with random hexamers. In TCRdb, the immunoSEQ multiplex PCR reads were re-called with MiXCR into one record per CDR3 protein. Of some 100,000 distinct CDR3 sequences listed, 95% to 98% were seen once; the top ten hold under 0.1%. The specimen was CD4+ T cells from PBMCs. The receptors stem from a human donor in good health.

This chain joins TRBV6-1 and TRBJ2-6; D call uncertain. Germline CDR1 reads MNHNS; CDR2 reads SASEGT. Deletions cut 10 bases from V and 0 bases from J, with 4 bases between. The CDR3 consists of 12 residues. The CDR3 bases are TGTGCCACTATCTCTGGGGCCAACGTCCTGACTTTC. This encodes CATISGANVLTF.

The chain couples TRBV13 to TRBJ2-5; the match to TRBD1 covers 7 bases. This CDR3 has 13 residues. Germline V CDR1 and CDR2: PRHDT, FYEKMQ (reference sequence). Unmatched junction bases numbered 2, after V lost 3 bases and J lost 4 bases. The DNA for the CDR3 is TGTGCCAGCAGCTTGAGGGGGCGAGAGACCCAGTACTTC. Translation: CASSLRGRETQYF.

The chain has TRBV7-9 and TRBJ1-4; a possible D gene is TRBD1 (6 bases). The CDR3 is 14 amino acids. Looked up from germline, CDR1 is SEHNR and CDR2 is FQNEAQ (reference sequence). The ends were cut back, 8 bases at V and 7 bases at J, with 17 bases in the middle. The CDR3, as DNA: TGTGCCAGCGGCCTCGGGGGCGCAGGTGAAAAACTGTTTTTT. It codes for CASGLGGAGEKLFF.

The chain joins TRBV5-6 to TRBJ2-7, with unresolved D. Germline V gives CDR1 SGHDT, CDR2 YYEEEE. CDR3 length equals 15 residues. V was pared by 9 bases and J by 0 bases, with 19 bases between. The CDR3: CATRLSGFSSYEQYF. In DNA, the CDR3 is TGTGCCACCCGCCTTTCGGGCTTTAGCTCCTACGAGCAGTACTTC.

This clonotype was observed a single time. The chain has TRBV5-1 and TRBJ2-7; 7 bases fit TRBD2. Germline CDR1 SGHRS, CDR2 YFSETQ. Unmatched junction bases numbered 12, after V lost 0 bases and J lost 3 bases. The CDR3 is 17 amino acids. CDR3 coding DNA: TGCGCCAGCAGCTTGGGCGGGAGTGGGACGATCCTCTACGAGCAGTACTTC. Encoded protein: CASSLGGSGTILYEQYF.

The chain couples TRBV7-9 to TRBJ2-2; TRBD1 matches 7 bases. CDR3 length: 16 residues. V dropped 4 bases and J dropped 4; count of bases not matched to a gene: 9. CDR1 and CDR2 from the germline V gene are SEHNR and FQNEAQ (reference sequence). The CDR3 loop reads CASSSNRGRSTGELFF. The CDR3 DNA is TGTGCCAGCAGCTCCAACAGGGGTAGGAGCACCGGGGAGCTGTTTTTT. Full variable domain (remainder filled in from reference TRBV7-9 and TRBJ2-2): DTGVSQNPRHKITKRGQNVTFRCDPISEHNRLYWYRQTLGQGPEFLTYFQNEAQLEKSRLLSDRFSAERPKGSFSTLEIQRTEQGDSAMYLCASSSNRGRSTGELFFGEGSRLTVL.

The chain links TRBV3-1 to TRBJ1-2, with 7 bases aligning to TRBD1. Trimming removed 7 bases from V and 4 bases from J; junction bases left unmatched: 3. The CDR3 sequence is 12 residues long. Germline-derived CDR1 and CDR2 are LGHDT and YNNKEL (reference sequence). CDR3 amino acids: CASNAGGYGYTF. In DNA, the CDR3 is TGTGCCAGCAACGCAGGGGGCTATGGCTACACCTTC.

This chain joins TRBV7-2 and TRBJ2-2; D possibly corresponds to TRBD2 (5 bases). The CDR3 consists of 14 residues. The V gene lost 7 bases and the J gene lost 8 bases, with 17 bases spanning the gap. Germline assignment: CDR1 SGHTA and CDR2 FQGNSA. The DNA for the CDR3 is TGTGCCAGCACCGATAAAAGACTAATTGGGGAGCTGTTTTTT. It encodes CASTDKRLIGELFF.